Listed below are T cell receptor beta chains from one sample, sequenced in a study of blood T cell repertoires in COVID-19. Using immunoSEQ multiplex PCR, the repertoire was profiled, and TCRdb retains in-frame clones only, with some absent. The sample records 230,000 or so clones, around 82% being singletons. Material for sequencing was peripheral blood. The receptors originated from a man aged 45-65 years with active or convalescent COVID-19. Both conserved end residues are part of each CDR3. The order of the fields is D gene, V gene, J gene, clone size, CDR3 DNA, CDR3 protein. A D gene is named only where the DNA matches it firmly. Part of the rows lack a size; the others show once, few, many or a class for expanded clones.

d_gene: TRBD1; v_gene: TRBV30; j_gene: TRBJ1-2; abundance: many; CDR3nt: TGTGCCTGGAGTTACAGGGGGGAATATGGCTACACCTTC; CDR3aa: CAWSYRGEYGYTF
d_gene: NA; v_gene: TRBV5-5; j_gene: TRBJ1-5; abundance: NA; CDR3nt: TGTGCCAGCACCTACCGGGACATCTCTAAAAAGGCCCAGCATTTT; CDR3aa: CASTYRDISKKAQHF
d_gene: NA; v_gene: TRBV7-3; j_gene: TRBJ2-7; abundance: many; CDR3nt: TGTGCCACTCGGAAGGGGAACTCCTACGAGCAGTACTTC; CDR3aa: CATRKGNSYEQYF
d_gene: NA; v_gene: TRBV5-1; j_gene: TRBJ1-1; abundance: NA; CDR3nt: TGCGCCAGCAGCTTGGGGCGGGGTGGGACTGAAGCTTTCTTT; CDR3aa: CASSLGRGGTEAFF
d_gene: NA; v_gene: TRBV28; j_gene: TRBJ2-7; abundance: few; CDR3nt: TGTGCCAGCAGAACAGGGTCCTTCTCCTACGAGCAGTACTTC; CDR3aa: CASRTGSFSYEQYF
d_gene: TRBD1; v_gene: TRBV2; j_gene: TRBJ2-7; abundance: NA; CDR3nt: TGTGCCAGCAGTGAAGTCGTACAGGGGGGCGAGCAGTACTTC; CDR3aa: CASSEVVQGGEQYF
d_gene: TRBD1; v_gene: TRBV6-2/TRBV6-3; j_gene: TRBJ1-5; abundance: few; CDR3nt: TGTGCCAGCAGTTACGACCGGGACAGGGGGTTCAATCAGCCCCAGCATTTT; CDR3aa: CASSYDRDRGFNQPQHF
d_gene: NA; v_gene: TRBV29-1; j_gene: TRBJ1-1; abundance: NA; CDR3nt: TGCAGCGTTAGACAGACGAACACTGAAGCTTTCTTT; CDR3aa: CSVRQTNTEAFF
d_gene: TRBD2; v_gene: TRBV3-1/TRBV3-2; j_gene: TRBJ2-1; abundance: NA; CDR3nt: TGTGCCAGCAGCCAAGGGGCCGGCGGGGGTTACAATGAGCAGTTCTTC; CDR3aa: CASSQGAGGGYNEQFF
d_gene: TRBD2; v_gene: TRBV24-1; j_gene: TRBJ2-1; abundance: NA; CDR3nt: TGTGCCACCAGTGATTTATCTCTAGCGGGGGGCAATGAGCAGTTCTTC; CDR3aa: CATSDLSLAGGNEQFF
d_gene: TRBD1; v_gene: TRBV7-2; j_gene: TRBJ1-4; abundance: NA; CDR3nt: TGTGCCAGCAGCTCCCACAGGGGAAGGGAAAAACTGTTTTTT; CDR3aa: CASSSHRGREKLFF
d_gene: TRBD1; v_gene: TRBV28; j_gene: TRBJ1-6; abundance: once; CDR3nt: TGTGCCAGCAGTTGGACAGGGAAGGCGTCACCCCTCCACTTT; CDR3aa: CASSWTGKASPLHF
d_gene: TRBD2; v_gene: TRBV5-4; j_gene: TRBJ2-3; abundance: NA; CDR3nt: TGTGCCAGCAGCTTGCGGACTAGCCAAGATACGCAGTATTTT; CDR3aa: CASSLRTSQDTQYF
d_gene: NA; v_gene: TRBV9; j_gene: TRBJ1-2; abundance: NA; CDR3nt: TGTGCCAGCAGCGTCGGTACAGGCTATGGCTACACCTTC; CDR3aa: CASSVGTGYGYTF
d_gene: TRBD1; v_gene: TRBV7-2; j_gene: TRBJ2-5; abundance: NA; CDR3nt: TGTGCCAGCAGCGTGGGACAGGGCATTACCCAGTACTTC; CDR3aa: CASSVGQGITQYF
d_gene: TRBD1; v_gene: TRBV7-9; j_gene: TRBJ2-7; abundance: NA; CDR3nt: TGTGCCAGCAGCTTACCCGGGACAGGGCTCTACGAGCAGTACTTC; CDR3aa: CASSLPGTGLYEQYF
d_gene: NA; v_gene: TRBV10-2; j_gene: TRBJ1-5; abundance: NA; CDR3nt: TGCGCCAGCAGTGAGCTTTCCGGGGAGCCCCAGCATTTT; CDR3aa: CASSELSGEPQHF
d_gene: TRBD1; v_gene: TRBV27; j_gene: TRBJ1-6; abundance: NA; CDR3nt: TGTGCCAGCAACCGACAGGGGCTGGGTTCACCCCTCCACTTT; CDR3aa: CASNRQGLGSPLHF
d_gene: TRBD1; v_gene: TRBV19; j_gene: TRBJ1-5; abundance: NA; CDR3nt: TGTGCCAGTACCCTGCGGCAGGGGGCGGGCAGCAATCAGCCCCAGCATTTT; CDR3aa: CASTLRQGAGSNQPQHF
d_gene: NA; v_gene: TRBV19; j_gene: TRBJ2-3; abundance: NA; CDR3nt: TGTGCCAGTAGTATAGGCGGTACGCAGTATTTT; CDR3aa: CASSIGGTQYF
d_gene: NA; v_gene: TRBV5-1; j_gene: TRBJ1-2; abundance: once; CDR3nt: TGCGCCAGCAGCTTGGAGGCCGGTAGAGAGGATGGCTACACCTTC; CDR3aa: CASSLEAGREDGYTF
d_gene: NA; v_gene: TRBV4-3; j_gene: TRBJ1-6; abundance: NA; CDR3nt: TGCGCCAGCAGCCAAGATCAGGGGTCCTCTAGGCCCCTCCACTTT; CDR3aa: CASSQDQGSSRPLHF
d_gene: TRBD2; v_gene: TRBV5-5; j_gene: TRBJ2-5; abundance: NA; CDR3nt: TGTGCCAGCAGCTCGGGACTAGCGGGGGGGCCAGGAGAGACCCAGTACTTC; CDR3aa: CASSSGLAGGPGETQYF
d_gene: NA; v_gene: TRBV20-1; j_gene: TRBJ2-1; abundance: few; CDR3nt: TGCAGTGCTTTCTCTAACAATGAGCAGTTCTTC; CDR3aa: CSAFSNNEQFF
d_gene: NA; v_gene: TRBV5-1; j_gene: TRBJ1-1; abundance: NA; CDR3nt: TGCGCCAGCAGCCAACTAATCGACACTGAAGCTTTCTTT; CDR3aa: CASSQLIDTEAFF
d_gene: NA; v_gene: TRBV29-1; j_gene: TRBJ1-2; abundance: NA; CDR3nt: TGCAGCGTCCCTACAGGGTTCGACTATGGCTACACCTTC; CDR3aa: CSVPTGFDYGYTF
d_gene: TRBD2; v_gene: TRBV5-4; j_gene: TRBJ2-2; abundance: once; CDR3nt: TGTGCCAGCGCCCCCGGGACTAGCGGCAACACCGGGGAGCTGTTTTTT; CDR3aa: CASAPGTSGNTGELFF
d_gene: NA; v_gene: TRBV30; j_gene: TRBJ1-4; abundance: NA; CDR3nt: TGTGCCTGGAGTGTTAAGCAGGTTCGGGAAAAACTGTTTTTT; CDR3aa: CAWSVKQVREKLFF
d_gene: NA; v_gene: TRBV7-2; j_gene: TRBJ2-1; abundance: NA; CDR3nt: TGTGCCAGCAGCTTACGGACGGGGGGCTATGAGCAGTTCTTC; CDR3aa: CASSLRTGGYEQFF
d_gene: NA; v_gene: TRBV29-1; j_gene: TRBJ2-3; abundance: NA; CDR3nt: TGCAGCGTTGAACTGAGCAGGGTCGGCACAGATACGCAGTATTTT; CDR3aa: CSVELSRVGTDTQYF
d_gene: TRBD1; v_gene: TRBV4-1; j_gene: TRBJ2-2; abundance: NA; CDR3nt: TGCGCCAGCAGCCCCAGTAGGAGACAGGGCACCGGGGAGCTGTTTTTT; CDR3aa: CASSPSRRQGTGELFF
d_gene: NA; v_gene: TRBV7-2; j_gene: TRBJ2-1; abundance: NA; CDR3nt: TGTGCCAGCAGCTTAGAGGGGGGGCCGCAAGGTGAGCAGTTCTTC; CDR3aa: CASSLEGGPQGEQFF
d_gene: TRBD1; v_gene: TRBV12-5; j_gene: TRBJ1-1; abundance: NA; CDR3nt: TGTGCTAGTGGTTTGGTACTGGGACAGGGGGCGGGGAGCACTGAAGCTTTCTTT; CDR3aa: CASGLVLGQGAGSTEAFF